What follows are 21 T cell receptor beta chains derived from one specimen sequenced in a study of shared clonotypes between healthy human individuals. Some clones are missing from TCRdb's copy, which holds only in-frame ones; the method was immunoSEQ multiplex PCR. This table holds 2 million to 3 million clones, approximately 90% found once. Sample: naive CD4+ T cells sorted from blood. Stated subset: CD45RA+ positively selected. The receptors come from a man aged 18 to 30 in good health.

The chain uses TRBV5-1 and TRBJ2-7; 12 bases are a match to TRBD2. This CDR3 spans 14 amino acids. The trim removed 3 bases at V and 6 bases at J, leaving 4 bases unmatched. CDR1 and CDR2 from the germline V gene are SGHRS and YFSETQ. The CDR3 sequence is CASSSLAGGTEQYF. The CDR3 DNA reads as TGCGCCAGCAGCTCACTAGCGGGAGGCACCGAGCAGTACTTC.

This clone has only a few counts. The chain combines TRBV29-1 with TRBJ1-5, with 12 nucleotides matching TRBD1. Germline V gene lookup returns CDR1 SQVTM and CDR2 ANQGSEA. With V trimmed by 6 bases and J by 6 bases, 12 bases remained unmatched. The CDR3 consists of 16 residues. The CDR3 sequence is CSVGTGGAGNSQPQHF. Here the CDR3 DNA reads TGCAGCGTCGGGACAGGGGGCGCGGGAAACTCTCAGCCCCAGCATTTT.

This sequence joins TRBV9 and TRBJ2-7; TRBD1 agrees at 10 bases. The CDR3 extends over 14 amino acids. Germline CDR1 reads SGDLS; CDR2 reads YYNGEE. Unmatched junction bases numbered 4, after V lost 3 bases and J lost 4 bases. As DNA, the CDR3 is TGTGCCAGCAGCGAGGGGACAGGGGAATACGAGCAGTACTTC. Translated, it gives CASSEGTGEYEQYF.

This sequence joins TRBV5-6 and TRBJ1-2; a weak D match, TRBD1 (5 bases). CDR3 length: 13 residues. V lost 0 bases to trimming and J lost 8 bases, with 11 bases between them. CDR1 and CDR2 (germline): SGHDT, YYEEEE. The CDR3 coding sequence is TGTGCCAGCAGCTTGGCCAGGGCGTACGGCTACACCTTC. Translated, it gives CASSLARAYGYTF.

This chain connects TRBV7-8 to TRBJ1-5, with a weak D call TRBD1 (5 bases). The V gene's germline CDR1 is SGHVS and CDR2 FQNEAQ. V lost 4 bases to trimming and J lost 4 bases, with 14 bases between them. There are 15 residues in the CDR3. The chain's CDR3 is CASSSRDGPNQPQHF. CDR3 nucleotide sequence: TGTGCCAGCAGCTCAAGGGACGGTCCGAATCAGCCCCAGCATTTT. The full variable domain, completed using reference TRBV7-8 and TRBJ1-5, is GAGVSQSPRYKVAKRGQDVALRCDPISGHVSLFWYQQALGQGPEFLTYFQNEAQLDKSGLPSDRFFAERPEGSVSTLKIQRTQQEDSAVYLCASSSRDGPNQPQHFGDGTRLSIL.

The rearrangement joins TRBV29-1 to TRBJ2-4, with D possibly TRBD2 on 5 matching bases. The CDR3 loop spans 14 amino acids. Trimming stripped 4 bases from V and 0 bases from J, with 10 bases between. The germline V gene encodes CDR1 SQVTM and CDR2 ANQGSEA. The CDR3 reads CSVGELIAKNIQYF. The CDR3 DNA is TGCAGCGTTGGGGAGCTGATAGCCAAAAACATTCAGTACTTC.

V gene TRBV27 combines with J gene TRBJ2-5, with 9 positions matching TRBD1. The CDR3 covers 13 residues. The V gene end was trimmed by 5 bases and the J gene end by 11 bases; junction bases not matched to a gene: 9. CDR1 is MNHEY, CDR2 SMNVEV, per germline (reference sequence). CDR3 nucleotides: TGTGCCAGCAGTCCCCGGGACAGGGCGTCGCAGTACTTC. This encodes CASSPRDRASQYF.

This clone was seen more than once but under ten times. CDR3 region: CASMAADWNQPQHF. CDR3 nucleotide sequence: TGTGCCAGCATGGCCGCGGATTGGAATCAGCCCCAGCATTTT. The rearrangement uses TRBV2 and TRBJ1-5; no clear D gene. V gave up 7 bases and J gave up 4 bases, with 14 bases separating them. The CDR3 is 14 amino acids. The germline V gene encodes CDR1 SNHLY and CDR2 FYNNEI.

The V and J genes are TRBV2 and TRBJ2-2; 8 nucleotides agree with TRBD2. The CDR3 has 16 residues. Per the germline V gene, CDR1 is SNHLY and CDR2 is FYNNEI. The V segment lost 7 bases and the J segment 1 base; nucleotides outside the gene matches: 8. The CDR3: CASKVELAGNTGELFF. The CDR3 DNA is TGTGCCAGCAAGGTAGAGCTAGCGGGGAACACCGGGGAGCTGTTTTTT.

This clone was observed once. This rearrangement joins TRBV29-1 to TRBJ1-4; maybe TRBD1 (5 bases). The CDR3 sequence is 14 residues long. Trimming shortened V by 7 bases and J by 3 bases, and 15 bases separated the two germline ends. CDR1 is SQVTM and CDR2 is ANQGSEA in the germline V gene. CDR3 sequence reads: CSAGPGSSNEKLFF. CDR3 bases: TGCAGCGCCGGACCAGGGTCATCTAATGAAAAACTGTTTTTT.

The gene calls are TRBV6-5 and TRBJ1-1; D possibly corresponds to TRBD1 (6 bases). The V end lost 10 bases, the J end lost 8 bases, and 17 bases lay between the germline ends. Per germline, CDR1 MNHEY and CDR2 SVGAGI. The CDR3 runs 12 residues. The CDR3 coding sequence is TGTGCCACCCGTCGACAGGCGGGGGAAGCTTTCTTT. It translates to CATRRQAGEAFF.

This clone has just one count. The chain is built from TRBV5-1 and TRBJ2-3; D is possibly TRBD2 (5 bases). Trimming left V 1 base short and J 5 bases short, with 11 bases between. The germline V gene encodes CDR1 SGHRS and CDR2 YFSETQ. The CDR3 spans 14 residues. The DNA of the CDR3 is TGCGCCAGCAGCTTGTCGGGGTTAGGAGATACGCAGTATTTT. Translated, it gives CASSLSGLGDTQYF.

J is TRBJ1-5 and V is TRBV4-3; 7 bases are a match to TRBD1. The germline gives CDR1 LGHNA, CDR2 YSLEER. The J segment lost 7 bases and the V segment lost 0 bases, leaving 3 bases of the junction unmatched. This CDR3 has 14 amino acids. CDR3 protein: CASSQDGRGQPQHF. DNA of the CDR3: TGCGCCAGCAGCCAAGATGGCAGGGGGCAGCCCCAGCATTTT.

V and J are TRBV14 and TRBJ1-1, with D possibly being TRBD1 (6 bases). With 5 bases removed from V and 5 bases from J, the gap between germline ends came to 18 bases. Germline CDR1 and CDR2: SGHDN and FVKESK. The CDR3 is made up of 15 amino acids. The CDR3 nucleotides read TGTGCCAGCAGCATAGGACGAGAAGGGGGGACTGAAGCTTTCTTT. It translates to CASSIGREGGTEAFF.

The chain couples TRBV2 to TRBJ1-1, with D possibly matching TRBD1 (6 bases). This CDR3 spans 13 amino acids. The germline V gene has CDR1 SNHLY and CDR2 FYNNEI. V lost 7 bases to trimming and J lost 7 bases, with 16 bases between them. CDR3 coding DNA: TGTGCCAGCACCGTAGGGGGGGTGAGTGAAGCTTTCTTT. Protein product: CASTVGGVSEAFF. Together with reference TRBV2 and TRBJ1-1, the CDR3 gives the full variable domain: EPEVTQTPSHQVTQMGQEVILRCVPISNHLYFYWYRQILGQKVEFLVSFYNNEISEKSEIFDDQFSVERPDGSNFTLKIRSTKLEDSAMYFCASTVGGVSEAFFGQGTRLTVV.

This clone showed up just once. The V gene is TRBV10-2, the J gene TRBJ1-4, with D tentatively TRBD1 (5 bases). Per germline, CDR1 WSHSY and CDR2 SAAADI. The CDR3 runs 12 residues. V shed 6 bases and J shed 5 bases, with 7 bases lying between them. CDR3 sequence: CASRGRNEKLFF. CDR3 bases: TGCGCCAGCAGGGGGCGAAATGAAAAACTGTTTTTT.

This chain joins TRBV7-9 and TRBJ2-6; D gene ambiguous. Trimming cost V 7 bases and J 9 bases, with 19 bases left between them. In germline, CDR1 is SEHNR, CDR2 FQNEAQ (reference sequence). The CDR3 sequence is 15 residues long. CDR3 sequence reads: CASTSWATEVNVLTF. The CDR3 DNA sequence: TGTGCCAGCACCTCGTGGGCGACCGAGGTCAACGTCCTGACTTTC.

Notes on this clone: At one end the junction does not follow the germline gene, possibly because of a read error. This chain links TRBV6-1 with TRBJ2-2; D unclear. CDR3 length: 17 residues. Germline V gene data show CDR1 as MNHNS and CDR2 as SASEGT. CDR3 bases: TGTGCCATCAGTGGTTATTCGGGTGGGAACGGTGGCGGGGAGCTGTTTTTT. Encoded protein: CAISGYSGGNGGGELFF.

The gene calls are TRBV5-6 and TRBJ1-6; D is undetermined. Germline V lookup: CDR1 SGHDT, CDR2 YYEEEE. There are 14 residues in the CDR3. V lost 4 bases, J lost 11 bases, and 16 bases lay in between. The CDR3, as DNA: TGTGCCAGCAGCCTAGACCCGTTAAATCCACCCCTCCACTTT. Protein: CASSLDPLNPPLHF.

About this clone: Other nucleotide sequences from this sample produce the same CDR3. The J gene is TRBJ2-5, the V gene TRBV15; either TRBD1 or TRBD2 may supply D (5 bases each). Germline CDR1 LNHNV, CDR2 YYDKDF (reference sequence). This CDR3 comprises 13 residues. V shed 1 base and J shed 5 bases, with 8 bases lying between them. The CDR3 loop is CATSRGGGETQYF. The CDR3, as DNA: TGTGCCACCAGCAGAGGGGGCGGGGAGACCCAGTACTTC. Looking up the rest from reference TRBV15 and TRBJ2-5 gives the full variable domain: DAMVIQNPRYQVTQFGKPVTLSCSQTLNHNVMYWYQQKSSQAPKLLFHYYDKDFNNEADTPDNFQSRRPNTSFCFLDIRSPGLGDTAMYLCATSRGGGETQYFGPGTRLLVL.

This chain uses TRBV19 with TRBJ2-5; TRBD1 agrees at 10 bases. Germline V lookup: CDR1 LNHDA, CDR2 SQIVND (reference sequence). V lost 3 bases to trimming and J lost 5 bases; unmatched junction nucleotides: 6. The CDR3 consists of 15 residues. CDR3 sequence (DNA): TGTGCCAGTAGTATCAGACAGGGGGCGAGGGAGACCCAGTACTTC. It yields the protein CASSIRQGARETQYF.